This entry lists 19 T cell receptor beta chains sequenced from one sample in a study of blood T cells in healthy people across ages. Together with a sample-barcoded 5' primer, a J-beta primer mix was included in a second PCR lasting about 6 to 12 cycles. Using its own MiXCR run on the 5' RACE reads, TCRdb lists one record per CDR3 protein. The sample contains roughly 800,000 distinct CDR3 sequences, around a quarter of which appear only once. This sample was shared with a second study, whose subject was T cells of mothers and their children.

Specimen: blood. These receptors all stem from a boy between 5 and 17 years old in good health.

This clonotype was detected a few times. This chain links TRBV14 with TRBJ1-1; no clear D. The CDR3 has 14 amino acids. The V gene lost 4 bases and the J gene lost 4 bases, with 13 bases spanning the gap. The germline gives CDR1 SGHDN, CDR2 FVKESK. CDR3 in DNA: TGTGCCAGCAGCCTCTTGGTGGGGAGCACTGAAGCTTTCTTT. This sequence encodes CASSLLVGSTEAFF. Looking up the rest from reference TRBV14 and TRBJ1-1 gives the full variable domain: EAGVTQFPSHSVIEKGQTVTLRCDPISGHDNLYWYRRVMGKEIKFLLHFVKESKQDESGMPNNRFLAERTGGTYSTLKVQPAELEDSGVYFCASSLLVGSTEAFFGQGTRLTVV.

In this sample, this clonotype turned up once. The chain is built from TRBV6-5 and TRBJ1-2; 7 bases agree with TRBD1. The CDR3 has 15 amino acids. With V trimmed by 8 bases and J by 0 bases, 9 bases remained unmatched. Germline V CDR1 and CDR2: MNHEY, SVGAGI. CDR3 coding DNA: TGTGCCAGCCGAGGCGGGACAGCTCCTAACTATGGCTACACCTTC. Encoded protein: CASRGGTAPNYGYTF.

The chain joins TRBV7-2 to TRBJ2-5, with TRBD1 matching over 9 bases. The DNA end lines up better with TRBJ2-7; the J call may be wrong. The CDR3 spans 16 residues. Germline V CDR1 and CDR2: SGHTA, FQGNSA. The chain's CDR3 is CASVIGPGQGRHEQYF. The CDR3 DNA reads TGTGCCAGCGTCATAGGGCCGGGACAGGGTAGACACGAGCAGTACTTC.

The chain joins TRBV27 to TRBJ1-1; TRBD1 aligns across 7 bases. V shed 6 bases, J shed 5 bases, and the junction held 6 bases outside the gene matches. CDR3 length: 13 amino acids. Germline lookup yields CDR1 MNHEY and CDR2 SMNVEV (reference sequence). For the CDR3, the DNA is TGTGCCAGCAGGCCAAACAGGGGTACTGAAGCTTTCTTT. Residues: CASRPNRGTEAFF.

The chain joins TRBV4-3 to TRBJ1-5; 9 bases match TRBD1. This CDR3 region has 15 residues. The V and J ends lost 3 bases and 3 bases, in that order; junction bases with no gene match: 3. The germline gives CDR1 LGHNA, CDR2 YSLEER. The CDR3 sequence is CASSHGQGTNQPQHF. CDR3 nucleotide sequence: TGCGCCAGCAGCCACGGACAGGGGACCAATCAGCCCCAGCATTTT.

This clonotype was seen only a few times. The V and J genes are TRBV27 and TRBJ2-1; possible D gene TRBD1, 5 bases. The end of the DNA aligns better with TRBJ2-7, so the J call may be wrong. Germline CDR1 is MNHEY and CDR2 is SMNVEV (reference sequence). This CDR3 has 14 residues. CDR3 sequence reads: CASSFGQGWAEQYF. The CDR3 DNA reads TGTGCCAGCAGTTTCGGGCAGGGTTGGGCCGAGCAGTACTTC.

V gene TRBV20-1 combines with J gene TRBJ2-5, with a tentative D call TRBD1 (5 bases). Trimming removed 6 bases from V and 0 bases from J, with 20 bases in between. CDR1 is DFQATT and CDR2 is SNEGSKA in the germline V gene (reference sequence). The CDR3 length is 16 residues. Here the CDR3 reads CSAERQTRLYQETQYF. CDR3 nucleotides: TGCAGTGCGGAGAGACAGACACGATTGTACCAAGAGACCCAGTACTTC.

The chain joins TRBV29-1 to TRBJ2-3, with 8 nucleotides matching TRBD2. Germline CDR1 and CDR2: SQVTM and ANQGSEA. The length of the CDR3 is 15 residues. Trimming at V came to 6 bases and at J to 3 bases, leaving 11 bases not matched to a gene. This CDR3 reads CSVVLGREVTDTQYF. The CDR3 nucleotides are TGCAGCGTCGTCCTTGGGCGGGAGGTAACAGATACGCAGTATTTT.

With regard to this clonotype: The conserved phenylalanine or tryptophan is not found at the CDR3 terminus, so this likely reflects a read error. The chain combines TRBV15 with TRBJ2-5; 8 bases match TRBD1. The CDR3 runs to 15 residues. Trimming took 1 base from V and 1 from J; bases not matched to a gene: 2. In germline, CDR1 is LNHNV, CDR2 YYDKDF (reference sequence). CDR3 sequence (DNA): TGTGCCACCAGCAGAGCCGGGACAGGCCAAGAGACCCAGTACCTC. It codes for CATSRAGTGQETQYL.

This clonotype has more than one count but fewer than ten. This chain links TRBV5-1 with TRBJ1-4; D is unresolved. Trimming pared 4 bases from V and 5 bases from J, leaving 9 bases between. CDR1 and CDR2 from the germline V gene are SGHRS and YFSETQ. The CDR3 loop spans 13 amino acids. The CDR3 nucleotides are TGCGCCAGCAGCCCCTGGAGAAATGAAAAACTGTTTTTT. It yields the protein CASSPWRNEKLFF.

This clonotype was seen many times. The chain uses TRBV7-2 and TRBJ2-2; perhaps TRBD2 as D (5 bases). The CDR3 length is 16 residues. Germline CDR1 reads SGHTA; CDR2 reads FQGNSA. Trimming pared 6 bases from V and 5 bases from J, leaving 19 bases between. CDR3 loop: CASSAGPGIWTGELFF. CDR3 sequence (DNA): TGTGCCAGCAGTGCCGGGCCCGGGATTTGGACCGGGGAGCTGTTTTTT.

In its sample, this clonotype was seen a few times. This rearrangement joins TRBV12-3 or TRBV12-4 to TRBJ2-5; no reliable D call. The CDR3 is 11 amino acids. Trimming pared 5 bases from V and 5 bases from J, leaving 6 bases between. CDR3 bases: TGTGCCAGCAGTGGGTGGGAGACCCAGTACTTC. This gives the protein CASSGWETQYF.

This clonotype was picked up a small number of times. CDR3 DNA: TGTGCCAGCAGCCAAGATGGGTTAGCGGGAGTTAGGGATACGCAGTATTTT. Translation gives CASSQDGLAGVRDTQYF. This rearrangement joins TRBV3-1 to TRBJ2-3, with 9 bases lining up with TRBD2. There are 17 residues in the CDR3. The V gene's germline CDR1 is LGHDT and CDR2 YNNKEL (reference sequence). V lost 0 bases and J lost 6; bases outside the gene matches: 10.

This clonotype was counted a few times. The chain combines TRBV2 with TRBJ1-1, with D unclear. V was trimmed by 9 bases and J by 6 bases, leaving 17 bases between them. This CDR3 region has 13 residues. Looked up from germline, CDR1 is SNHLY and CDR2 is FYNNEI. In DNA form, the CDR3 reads TGTGCCAGTGGGCTTTACACGGACGCTGAAGCTTTCTTT. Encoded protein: CASGLYTDAEAFF.

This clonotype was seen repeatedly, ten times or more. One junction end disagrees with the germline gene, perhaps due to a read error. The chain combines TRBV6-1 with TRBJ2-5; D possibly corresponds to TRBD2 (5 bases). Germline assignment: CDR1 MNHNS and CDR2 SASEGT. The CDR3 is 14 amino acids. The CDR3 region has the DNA TGCGCCAGCAGCGAGGGCGGCAGTCAAGAGACCCAGTACTTC. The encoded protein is CASSEGGSQETQYF.

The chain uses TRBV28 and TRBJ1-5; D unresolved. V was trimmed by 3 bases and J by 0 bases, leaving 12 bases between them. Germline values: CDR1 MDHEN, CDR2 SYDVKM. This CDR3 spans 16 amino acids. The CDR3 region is CASSLVDGSSNQPQHF. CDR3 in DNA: TGTGCCAGCAGTTTGGTGGACGGGTCTAGCAATCAGCCCCAGCATTTT.

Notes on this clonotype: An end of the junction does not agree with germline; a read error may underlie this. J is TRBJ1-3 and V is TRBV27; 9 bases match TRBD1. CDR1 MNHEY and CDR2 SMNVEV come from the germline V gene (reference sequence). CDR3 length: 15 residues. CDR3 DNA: TGTGCCAACAGTTTGACAGGGGGCTCTGGAAACACCATATATTTT. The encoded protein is CANSLTGGSGNTIYF.

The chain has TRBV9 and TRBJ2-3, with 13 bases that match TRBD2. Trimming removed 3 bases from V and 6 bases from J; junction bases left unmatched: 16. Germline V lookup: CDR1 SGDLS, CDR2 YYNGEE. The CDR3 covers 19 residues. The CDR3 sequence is CASSGRDRGLAGFPDTQYF. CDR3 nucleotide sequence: TGTGCCAGCAGCGGCCGGGACAGGGGACTAGCGGGATTCCCCGATACGCAGTATTTT.

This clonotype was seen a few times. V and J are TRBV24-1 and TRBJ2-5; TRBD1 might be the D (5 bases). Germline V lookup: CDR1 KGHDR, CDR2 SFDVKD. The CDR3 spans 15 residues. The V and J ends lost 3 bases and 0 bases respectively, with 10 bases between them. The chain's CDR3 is CATSDRGTYQETQYF. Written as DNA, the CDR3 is TGTGCCACCAGTGATAGGGGAACGTACCAAGAGACCCAGTACTTC.